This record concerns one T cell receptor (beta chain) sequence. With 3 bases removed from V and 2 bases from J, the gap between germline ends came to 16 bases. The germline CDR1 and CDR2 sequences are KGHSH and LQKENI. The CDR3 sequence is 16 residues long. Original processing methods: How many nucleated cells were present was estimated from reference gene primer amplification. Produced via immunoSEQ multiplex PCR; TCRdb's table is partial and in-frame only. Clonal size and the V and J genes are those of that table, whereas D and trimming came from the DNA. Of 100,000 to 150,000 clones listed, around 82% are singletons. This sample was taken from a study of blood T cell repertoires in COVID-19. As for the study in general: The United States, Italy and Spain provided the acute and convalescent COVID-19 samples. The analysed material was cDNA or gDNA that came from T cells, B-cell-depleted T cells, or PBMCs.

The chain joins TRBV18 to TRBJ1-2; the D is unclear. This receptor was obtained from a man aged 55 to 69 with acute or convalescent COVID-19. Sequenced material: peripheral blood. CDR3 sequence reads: CASSPAPNPRNYGYTF. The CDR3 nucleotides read TGTGCCAGCTCACCTGCCCCAAATCCGAGAAACTATGGCTACACCTTC. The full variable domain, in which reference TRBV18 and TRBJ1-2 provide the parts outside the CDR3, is NAGVMQNPRHLVRRRGQEARLRCSPMKGHSHVYWYRQLPEEGLKFMVYLQKENIIDESGMPKERFSAEFPKEGPSILRIQQVVRGDSAAYFCASSPAPNPRNYGYTFGSGTRLTVV.